This T cell receptor (beta chain) was sequenced for a study of T-cell memory formation after mild COVID-19 (dated by TCRdb to about 2021). Describing the broader study: Most TCR sequence clusters were specific to one of the two donors. In a couple of donors, T-cell clones that expanded and contracted after mild COVID-19 were followed by sequencing TCRalpha and TCRbeta repertoires longitudinally. Two young, previously healthy adult volunteers made up the cohort, one male and one female.

This clonotype was detected many times. What this receptor recognizes is not known. No base quality information exists; no much larger clone differs at one position. Ficoll-Paque density gradient centrifugation was the method used to isolate PBMCs. V is pared back by 8 bases and J by 3 bases, with 14 bases lying between the germline termini. The CDR3 covers 13 residues, taking in both the cysteine and the phenylalanine. Just the 39-base CDR3 DNA is kept, in frame starting at base 1. CDR1 and CDR2 are drawn from the germline V gene: SGHTA, FQGNSA. The reads were generated on an Illumina NovaSeq 6000. Using 5'RACE with constant-segment primers, TCRalpha and TCRbeta cDNA libraries were constructed, with sample barcodes and unique molecular identifiers added in the process. Trizol reagent was used to extract RNA from every sample. The libraries were amplified in two PCR steps, and the second step added a second sample barcode and Illumina TruSeq adapters. Sequencing of the libraries was done on an Illumina NovaSeq, producing 2 x 150 bp paired-end reads. As for the original processing: With migec v1.2.7, reads were demultiplexed and then collapsed into UMI-guided consensus sequences. Using mixcr v2.1.11, UMI consensuses were aligned to TRA and TRB V and J templates and then assembled into clonotypes. Clonotypes were classified as expanded or contracted when called significant by both edgeR and NoisET, with noise models trained on biological replicates. edgeR calls used a false discovery rate-adjusted p below 0.01 and a log2 fold-change threshold of 1. PCA with hierarchical clustering of max-normalized trajectories of the 1000 most abundant clonotypes was used as exploratory dynamics analysis. Each responding clone was given a CD4 or CD8 phenotype based on the CD4+ and CD8+ repertoires, which had been sequenced separately. The raw public data were reprocessed by TCRdb itself: fastp quality trimming at Q25, MiXCR clonotype calling, in-frame beta chains only. Rows are unified per CDR3 protein, each entry keeping the most common DNA and genes. The V and J calls here are based on TCRdb, not the publication. The sample profile shows 550,000 to 650,000 distinct CDR3 sequences; 15% to 20% of them were found once. The ten largest clones take up about 7.4% of the sample.

What the research found in general, with its limitations: The detection of some responding clones in pre-infection memory suggests that pre-existing cross-reactive memory T cells joined the SARS-CoV-2 response. Balanced CD4/CD8 phenotypes were observed for clones contracting from day 15 to 85, whereas a bias towards CD4+ was observed for a second wave of clones expanding from day 15 to 37. SARS-CoV-2 specificity of the second-wave clones peaking on day 37 was not confirmed. Only two mild cases were covered in the study, and larger cohorts including severe cases with pre-infection samples were considered necessary. Contracting CD4+ clones appeared mostly in the CM and EM memory subsets, whereas CD8+ clones were enriched in EMRA.

The sequencing input was PBMCs or a T cell subset sorted from them (not recorded which). The TCR comes from an adult woman who had mild COVID-19 (a few samples of this study predate the infection). The sample titles of this study are shuffled in the database, so cell type and time point are left out; the donor was told from shared clones. Recombination connected TRBV7-2 to TRBJ2-7; a tentative D match to TRBD2 spans 6 bases. The CDR3 is CASSLGGLYEQYF. The sequenced DNA: TGTGCCAGCTCTCTGGGAGGTCTCTACGAGCAGTACTTC.